These 24 T cell receptor beta chains were sequenced from one sample in a study of cytomegalovirus exposure and HLA in healthy donors. TCRdb's copy holds only in-frame clones and misses some; the assay was immunoSEQ multiplex PCR. The profile shows hundreds of thousands of clones, about 90% of them singletons. Specimen: PBMCs. These receptor sequences come from a woman under 40 in good health and CMV-seronegative.

The chain carries TRBV19 and TRBJ2-4, with 10 bases identical to TRBD1. The junction had 7 bases not matched to a gene; V was cut back by 8 bases and J by 0 bases. The CDR3 sequence is 16 residues long. Germline CDR1 is LNHDA and CDR2 is SQIVND (reference sequence). The CDR3 DNA is TGTGCCAGTTCGCCGGGACAGGGGTTAGCCAAAAACATTCAGTACTTC. Translation: CASSPGQGLAKNIQYF. The full variable domain, rest sourced from reference TRBV19 and TRBJ2-4, is DGGITQSPKYLFRKEGQNVTLSCEQNLNHDAMYWYRQDPGQGLRLIYYSQIVNDFQKGDIAEGYSVSREKKESFPLTVTSAQKNPTAFYLCASSPGQGLAKNIQYFGAGTRLSVL.

The rearrangement links TRBV29-1 to TRBJ2-3; D might be TRBD2 (6 bases). Germline V gives CDR1 SQVTM, CDR2 ANQGSEA. CDR3 length equals 16 residues. The germline V and J ends were trimmed by 4 bases and 5 bases, with 22 bases remaining between them. Here the CDR3 reads CSVGAWRGQGLDTQYF. The CDR3 nucleotides read TGCAGCGTTGGGGCGTGGCGGGGCCAAGGTTTAGATACGCAGTATTTT.

This chain links TRBV5-1 with TRBJ2-5, with 10 nucleotides matching TRBD2. CDR3 length equals 18 residues. V trimming: 1 base; J trimming: 5 bases; junction bases outside the gene matches: 14. The germline CDR1 and CDR2 sequences are SGHRS and YFSETQ. The CDR3 bases are TGCGCCAGCAGCTTGCACTCCCTAGCGGGAGATCCGGGGGAGACCCAGTACTTC. This encodes CASSLHSLAGDPGETQYF. The complete variable domain, with remaining parts taken from reference TRBV5-1 and TRBJ2-5, reads KAGVTQTPRYLIKTRGQQVTLSCSPISGHRSVSWYQQTPGQGLQFLFEYFSETQRNKGNFPGRFSGRQFSNSRSEMNVSTLELGDSALYLCASSLHSLAGDPGETQYFGPGTRLLVL.

The chain employs TRBV7-3 and TRBJ2-5; D gene uncertain. This CDR3 contains 13 residues. The V gene's germline CDR1 is SGHTA and CDR2 FQGTGA. V lost 5 bases and J 2 bases, leaving 9 bases between the germline ends. The CDR3 sequence is CASSRALQETQYF. CDR3 in DNA: TGTGCCAGCAGCCGAGCGCTACAAGAGACCCAGTACTTC.

The chain couples TRBV5-1 to TRBJ2-7; 10 bases match TRBD2. The CDR3 totals 15 residues. Losses at the gene ends were 4 bases for V and 2 bases for J; bases not matched to a gene: 6. Germline V CDR1 and CDR2: SGHRS, YFSETQ. The CDR3, as DNA: TGCGCCAGCAGCCCCGGACTAGCGGACACCTACGAGCAGTACTTC. This encodes CASSPGLADTYEQYF. The whole variable domain, remainder taken from reference TRBV5-1 and TRBJ2-7, is KAGVTQTPRYLIKTRGQQVTLSCSPISGHRSVSWYQQTPGQGLQFLFEYFSETQRNKGNFPGRFSGRQFSNSRSEMNVSTLELGDSALYLCASSPGLADTYEQYFGPGTRLTVT.

In regard to this clone: This sample includes further DNA sequences coding for the same CDR3. The genes are TRBV7-2 and TRBJ1-1; no definite D call. The germline gives CDR1 SGHTA, CDR2 FQGNSA. The CDR3 sequence is 13 residues long. Trimming took 1 base from V and 1 from J, leaving 4 bases between them. The CDR3 loop reads CASSLVTNTEAFF. The CDR3 nucleotides read TGTGCCAGCAGCTTAGTTACGAACACTGAAGCTTTCTTT.

This clone was observed a handful of times. The J gene is TRBJ1-3, the V gene TRBV5-5, with D tentatively TRBD1 (5 bases). V was cut by 1 base and J by 1 base, with 12 bases left in between. CDR1 and CDR2 from the germline V gene are SGHKS and YYEKEE (reference sequence). The CDR3 loop spans 16 amino acids. The CDR3 region has the DNA TGTGCCAGCAGCTTGATTCAGGGTGGATCTGGAAACACCATATATTTT. Its translation is CASSLIQGGSGNTIYF.

CDR3 loop: CASSFGLAGKGGELFF. In nucleotides, the CDR3 is TGCGCCAGCAGCTTTGGTCTAGCGGGAAAGGGCGGGGAGCTGTTTTTT. This chain joins TRBV5-1 and TRBJ2-2, with 9 positions matching TRBD2. V shed 2 bases and J 7 bases; nucleotides not matched to a gene: 9. The CDR3 has 16 amino acids. The germline gives CDR1 SGHRS, CDR2 YFSETQ.

As to this clone: Other nucleotide sequences in the sample specify the same CDR3. The V gene is TRBV2, the J gene TRBJ2-7; 7 bases map to TRBD1. This CDR3 is built from 15 residues. Germline V gene lookup returns CDR1 SNHLY and CDR2 FYNNEI. V trimming: 3 bases; J trimming: 1 base; junction bases outside the gene matches: 6. The CDR3: CASSDPGTASYEQYF. Here the CDR3 DNA reads TGTGCCAGCAGTGACCCCGGGACAGCATCCTACGAGCAGTACTTC.

In this sample, this clone turned up many times. V usage is TRBV11-2 and J usage is TRBJ2-2, with TRBD2 identical over 12 bases. The CDR3 covers 15 residues. Per germline, CDR1 SGHAT and CDR2 FQNNGV. With V trimmed by 5 bases and J by 7 bases, 5 bases remained unmatched. The CDR3 DNA reads TGTGCCAGCAGCCAACTAGCGGGAGGCGTCGGGGAGCTGTTTTTT. Its translation is CASSQLAGGVGELFF.

The chain combines TRBV19 with TRBJ1-1; possibly TRBD1 for D (6 bases). Germline values: CDR1 LNHDA, CDR2 SQIVND (reference sequence). The V end lost 3 bases, the J end lost 5 bases, and 10 bases lay between the germline ends. This CDR3 is 13 amino acids long. CDR3 in amino acids: CASSIGQGTEAFF. The CDR3 DNA reads as TGTGCCAGTAGTATCGGGCAGGGGACTGAAGCTTTCTTT.

The CDR3 sequence: CASSRSAGTGIETQYF. CDR3 DNA: TGCGCCAGCAGCCGCTCAGCCGGGACAGGGATAGAGACCCAGTACTTC. This sequence joins TRBV4-3 and TRBJ2-5; the match to TRBD1 covers 9 bases. J lost 4 bases, V lost 4 bases, and 10 bases had no gene match. CDR3 length: 16 amino acids. Germline values: CDR1 LGHNA, CDR2 YSLEER.

This clone is a singleton in its sample. The chain uses TRBV6-6 and TRBJ2-2; D gene unclear. This CDR3 spans 14 amino acids. The ends were cut back, 8 bases at V and 1 base at J, with 11 bases in the middle. Germline CDR1 and CDR2: MNHNY and SVGAGI (reference sequence). CDR3 amino acids: CASGPFRNTGELFF. The CDR3 DNA is TGTGCCAGCGGCCCTTTTAGGAACACCGGGGAGCTGTTTTTT.

The chain has TRBV7-6 and TRBJ2-2, with D tentatively TRBD2 (6 bases). There are 14 residues in the CDR3. V gave up 4 bases and J gave up 3 bases, with 9 bases separating them. Per the germline V gene, CDR1 is SGHVS and CDR2 is FNYEAQ. Written as DNA, the CDR3 is TGTGCCAGCAGCTCGGGACTCCACACCGGGGAGCTGTTTTTT. This encodes CASSSGLHTGELFF.

This chain joins TRBV6-6 and TRBJ2-1; D may be TRBD2 (6 bases). The CDR3 is 13 residues long. Germline CDR1 MNHNY, CDR2 SVGAGI (reference sequence). V was clipped by 10 bases and J by 5 bases, with 15 bases between them. The CDR3 here is CATTFGGNNEQFF. CDR3 coding DNA: TGTGCCACAACTTTTGGCGGGAACAATGAGCAGTTCTTC.

V usage is TRBV9 and J usage is TRBJ1-1, with 9 nucleotides matching TRBD1. Germline loops: CDR1 SGDLS, CDR2 YYNGEE. V gave up 2 bases and J gave up 10 bases; unmatched junction bases: 9. The CDR3 covers 14 residues. CDR3 residues: CASSVVGDRAGAFF. The CDR3 DNA reads TGTGCCAGCAGCGTCGTTGGGGACAGGGCAGGAGCTTTCTTT.

The chain combines TRBV28 with TRBJ2-1; 8 nucleotides match TRBD1. The germline CDR1 and CDR2 sequences are MDHEN and SYDVKM. The CDR3 length is 16 residues. V trimming: 5 bases; J trimming: 4 bases; junction bases outside the gene matches: 10. The DNA of the CDR3 is TGTGCCAGCAGTATTATCTCAGGGGGCCGATACAATGAGCAGTTCTTC. Translated, it gives CASSIISGGRYNEQFF.

The CDR3: CASHKRGNTEAFF. The CDR3 coding sequence is TGTGCCAGCCACAAACGCGGGAACACTGAAGCTTTCTTT. The chain employs TRBV27 and TRBJ1-1; D call uncertain. From germline, CDR1 is MNHEY and CDR2 SMNVEV (reference sequence). V shed 8 bases and J shed 1 base, with 11 bases lying between them. This CDR3 region has 13 residues.

CDR3 residues: CASSSVAGTIYEQYF. The DNA for the CDR3 is TGTGCCAGCAGCTCCGTAGCGGGAACAATCTACGAGCAGTACTTC. V gene TRBV7-2 combines with J gene TRBJ2-7; 8 bases match TRBD2. The germline V gene encodes CDR1 SGHTA and CDR2 FQGNSA. J gave up 3 bases and V 4 bases, and 8 bases lay outside the gene matches. The length of the CDR3 is 15 residues.

The rearrangement uses TRBV25-1 and TRBJ2-7; 9 bases are shared with TRBD1. The CDR3 extends over 16 amino acids. Trimming took 3 bases from V and 3 from J; bases not matched to a gene: 9. Per germline, CDR1 MGHDK and CDR2 SYGVNS. The CDR3 region is CASSESGQGNFYEQYF. In DNA form, the CDR3 reads TGTGCCAGCAGTGAGTCCGGACAGGGGAATTTCTACGAGCAGTACTTC.

V and J are TRBV7-6 and TRBJ2-7, with TRBD2 identical over 13 bases. The germline gives CDR1 SGHVS, CDR2 FNYEAQ. V dropped 3 bases and J dropped 12; count of bases not matched to a gene: 5. CDR3 length equals 13 residues. CDR3 DNA sequence: TGTGCCAGCAGCTTCCGGACTAGCGGGAGCCTGTACTTC. This codes for CASSFRTSGSLYF.

The chain links TRBV7-6 to TRBJ2-7; 14 bases align to TRBD2. Germline V gene data show CDR1 as SGHVS and CDR2 as FNYEAQ. The V segment lost 5 bases and the J segment 4 bases; nucleotides outside the gene matches: 4. The CDR3 is made up of 15 amino acids. CDR3 DNA sequence: TGTGCCAGCAGCCCCGGGACTAGCGGGAGTTACGAGCAGTACTTC. Protein sequence: CASSPGTSGSYEQYF.

The rearrangement links TRBV2 to TRBJ1-1; D call uncertain. Trimming shortened V by 5 bases and J by 7 bases, and 14 bases separated the two germline ends. Germline V gene data show CDR1 as SNHLY and CDR2 as FYNNEI. The CDR3 extends over 13 amino acids. This CDR3 is CASSLPPTDEAFF. CDR3 nucleotide sequence: TGTGCCAGCAGTCTACCACCTACAGATGAAGCTTTCTTT.

With regard to this clone: The junction departs from germline at one end; a sequencing error may be responsible. The chain couples TRBV5-1 to TRBJ1-1; D might be TRBD1 (6 bases). In germline, CDR1 is SGHRS, CDR2 YFSETQ. This CDR3 has 11 residues. CDR3 in amino acids: CASSLGDIPLF. Written as DNA, the CDR3 is TGCGCCAGCAGCTTGGGGGACATTCCTCTCTTT.